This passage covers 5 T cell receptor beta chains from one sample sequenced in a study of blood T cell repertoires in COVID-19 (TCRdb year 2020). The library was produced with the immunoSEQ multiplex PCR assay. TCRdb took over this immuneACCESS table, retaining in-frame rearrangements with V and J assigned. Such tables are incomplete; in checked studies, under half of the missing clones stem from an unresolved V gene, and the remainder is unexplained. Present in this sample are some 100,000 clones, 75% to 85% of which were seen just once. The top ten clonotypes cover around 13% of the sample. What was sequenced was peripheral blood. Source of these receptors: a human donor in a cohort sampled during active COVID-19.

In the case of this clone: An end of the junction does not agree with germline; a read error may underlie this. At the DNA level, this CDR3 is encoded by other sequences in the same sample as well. The CDR3 DNA is TGTGCCAGCAGTGTAGCGGGGAGCACAGATACGCAGTATTTT. Translation gives CASSVAGSTDTQYF. The gene calls are TRBV9 and TRBJ2-3; the match to TRBD2 covers 8 bases. The length of the CDR3 is 14 residues. CDR1 is SGDLS and CDR2 is YYNGEE in the germline V gene. Complete variable domain (other parts from reference TRBV9 and TRBJ2-3): DSGVTQTPKHLITATGQRVTLRCSPRSGDLSVYWYQQSLDQGLQFLIQYYNGEERAKGNILERFSAQQFPDLHSELNLSSLELGDSALYFCASSVAGSTDTQYFGPGTRLTVL.

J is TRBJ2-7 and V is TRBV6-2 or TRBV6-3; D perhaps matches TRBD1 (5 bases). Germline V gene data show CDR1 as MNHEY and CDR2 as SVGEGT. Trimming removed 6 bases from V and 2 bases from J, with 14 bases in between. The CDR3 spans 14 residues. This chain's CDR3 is CASSLAGSTYEQYF. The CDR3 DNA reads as TGTGCCAGCAGCCTGGCAGGGTCCACCTACGAGCAGTACTTC.

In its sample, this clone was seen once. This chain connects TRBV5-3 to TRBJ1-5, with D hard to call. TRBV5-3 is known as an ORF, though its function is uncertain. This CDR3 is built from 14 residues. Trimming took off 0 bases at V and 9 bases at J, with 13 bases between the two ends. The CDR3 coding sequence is TGTGCCAGAAGCTTGGAATCGTCCCGGAGGCCCCAGCATTTT. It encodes CARSLESSRRPQHF.

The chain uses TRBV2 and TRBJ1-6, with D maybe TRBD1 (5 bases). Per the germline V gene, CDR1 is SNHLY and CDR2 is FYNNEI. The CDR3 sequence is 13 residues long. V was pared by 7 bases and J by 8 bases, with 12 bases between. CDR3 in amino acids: CASMRQGHSPLHF. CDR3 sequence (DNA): TGTGCCAGCATGCGGCAGGGTCATTCACCCCTCCACTTT.

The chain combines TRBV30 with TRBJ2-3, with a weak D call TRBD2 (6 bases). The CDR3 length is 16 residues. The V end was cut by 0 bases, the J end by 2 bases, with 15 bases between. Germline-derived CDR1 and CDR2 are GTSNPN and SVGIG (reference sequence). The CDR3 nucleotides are TGTGCCTGGAGTGTACCGGGACTGCGGTACACAGATACGCAGTATTTT. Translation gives CAWSVPGLRYTDTQYF.